Listed below are T cell receptor beta chains from one sample, sequenced in a study of PD-1 blockade in classical Hodgkin lymphoma. Some clones are missing from TCRdb's copy, which holds only in-frame ones; the method was immunoSEQ multiplex PCR. The sample records roughly 14,000 clones, about 78% being singletons. The sample was peripheral blood mononuclear cells (PBMCs), taken before the second cycle of nivolumab. These receptors came from a human donor with classical Hodgkin lymphoma. Both conserved end residues are part of each CDR3. A D gene is named only where the DNA matches it firmly. Rows may omit the clone size; those that give it use once, few, many or a size class.

CDR3aa,CDR3nt,j_gene,len,abundance,d_gene,v_gene
CASSPEGAEQYF,TGTGCCAGCTCCCCCGAGGGGGCCGAGCAGTACTTC,TRBJ2-7,12,NA,TRBD1,TRBV18
CASSPAANYGYTF,TGTGCCAGCAGCCCGGCAGCTAACTATGGCTACACCTTC,TRBJ1-2,13,medium-sized,NA,TRBV27
CASSYSDRAGNTIYF,TGTGCCAGCAGTTACTCTGACAGGGCTGGAAACACCATATATTTT,TRBJ1-3,15,NA,TRBD1,TRBV6-5
CASSSRATHQPQHF,TGTGCCAGCAGCTCTCGGGCAACCCATCAGCCCCAGCATTTT,TRBJ1-5,14,NA,NA,TRBV6-5
CASSPSGQGNEKLFF,TGCGCCAGCAGCCCCTCCGGCCAGGGGAATGAAAAACTGTTTTTT,TRBJ1-4,15,NA,NA,TRBV5-1
CASVPPQAPEAFF,TGTGCCAGTGTACCTCCGCAGGCGCCTGAAGCTTTCTTT,TRBJ1-1,13,once,NA,TRBV19
CASSFRGISYEQYF,TGTGCCAGCAGCTTCAGGGGGATTAGCTACGAGCAGTACTTC,TRBJ2-7,14,NA,TRBD1,TRBV5-4
CASSPQRQKVNQPQHF,TGTGCCAGCTCACCACAACGACAGAAGGTAAATCAGCCCCAGCATTTT,TRBJ1-5,16,few,NA,TRBV18
CASGPGQGFPYNSPLHF,TGTGCCAGCGGACCGGGACAGGGGTTCCCCTATAATTCACCCCTCCACTTT,TRBJ1-6,17,NA,TRBD1,TRBV27
CASQPNTGELFF,TGTGCCAGCCAACCTAACACCGGGGAGCTGTTTTTT,TRBJ2-2,12,NA,NA,TRBV18
CASSLDRGGYRSYEQYF,TGTGCCAGCAGCTTAGATAGGGGGGGGTATAGGAGTTACGAGCAGTACTTC,TRBJ2-7,17,once,NA,TRBV11-2
CASSPQGATGNTIYF,TGTGCCAGCTCACCACAGGGGGCGACTGGAAACACCATATATTTT,TRBJ1-3,15,few,TRBD1,TRBV18
CASTLLETQYF,TGTGCCAGCACTCTATTAGAGACCCAGTACTTC,TRBJ2-5,11,NA,NA,TRBV6-5
CASSLQQANSPLHF,TGTGCCAGCAGCCTCCAGCAGGCCAATTCACCCCTCCACTTT,TRBJ1-6,14,NA,NA,TRBV7-8
CASWEAEFSGNTIYF,TGTGCCAGCTGGGAAGCAGAATTTTCTGGAAACACCATATATTTT,TRBJ1-3,15,few,NA,TRBV18
CASSGQRGGADTQYF,TGTGCCAGCAGTGGACAGCGGGGGGGCGCGGATACGCAGTATTTT,TRBJ2-3,15,NA,TRBD2,TRBV2
CSVARQGPGEQYF,TGCAGCGTAGCGAGACAGGGCCCGGGCGAGCAGTACTTC,TRBJ2-7,13,NA,TRBD1,TRBV29-1
CASSLSTSGGYEQYF,TGTGCCAGCTCACTTTCAACTAGCGGGGGCTACGAGCAGTACTTC,TRBJ2-7,15,once,TRBD2,TRBV18
CASSLEDRGGYTF,TGTGCCAGCAGCTTAGAGGACAGGGGAGGCTACACCTTC,TRBJ1-2,13,NA,TRBD1,TRBV13
CASSVSLGHGYTF,TGTGCCAGCAGCGTAAGTCTAGGACATGGCTACACCTTC,TRBJ1-2,13,NA,NA,TRBV9
CASSLVAGRQETQYF,TGCGCCAGCAGCTTGGTGGCAGGGCGTCAAGAGACCCAGTACTTC,TRBJ2-5,15,few,NA,TRBV5-1
CASSLADTQETQYF,TGTGCCAGCAGCTTGGCGGACACTCAAGAGACCCAGTACTTC,TRBJ2-5,14,NA,NA,TRBV5-4
CASSYSSENTEAFF,TGTGCCAGCAGTTACTCGTCAGAGAACACTGAAGCTTTCTTT,TRBJ1-1,14,NA,NA,TRBV6-5
CASSPWTGANGYTF,TGCGCCAGCAGCCCCTGGACAGGGGCGAACGGCTACACCTTC,TRBJ1-2,14,NA,TRBD1,TRBV4-1
CAWQDGDINQPQHF,TGTGCCTGGCAGGACGGAGATATCAATCAGCCCCAGCATTTT,TRBJ1-5,14,medium-sized,NA,TRBV30
CASTYGGAGQPQHF,TGTGCCAGCACCTACGGGGGGGCCGGGCAGCCCCAGCATTTT,TRBJ1-5,14,few,NA,TRBV6-6
CASRIGGGARVDEQYF,TGTGCCAGCAGAATTGGGGGAGGGGCGCGGGTAGACGAGCAGTACTTC,TRBJ2-7,16,NA,TRBD2,TRBV11-2
CASSLPSWRNRLLNTDTQYF,TGTGCCAGCAGCCTCCCCAGTTGGCGAAATCGCCTCTTAAACACAGATACGCAGTATTTT,TRBJ2-3,20,NA,NA,TRBV7-3
CASSFVTGSANYGYTF,TGTGCCAGCAGCTTTGTGACAGGGTCGGCTAACTATGGCTACACCTTC,TRBJ1-2,16,NA,TRBD1,TRBV7-2
CASRWAGSYNEQFF,TGTGCCAGCAGGTGGGCCGGCTCCTACAATGAGCAGTTCTTC,TRBJ2-1,14,NA,NA,TRBV7-2
CASGSTGNTYEQYF,TGTGCCAGCGGATCGACAGGGAATACCTACGAGCAGTACTTC,TRBJ2-7,14,NA,TRBD1,TRBV6-5
CASSLAGGSYEQYF,TGTGCCAGCAGCCTAGCGGGGGGCTCCTACGAGCAGTACTTC,TRBJ2-7,14,few,TRBD2,TRBV11-2
CASRRQGAVQRDNEQFF,TGTGCCAGCAGAAGACAGGGGGCGGTACAAAGGGACAATGAGCAGTTCTTC,TRBJ2-1,17,NA,TRBD1,TRBV7-9
CASSRQGRIVLDTQYF,TGTGCCAGTAGTAGGCAGGGGAGGATCGTTCTAGATACGCAGTATTTT,TRBJ2-3,16,NA,NA,TRBV19
CSVEENSRGTQYF,TGCAGCGTTGAAGAAAATTCAAGAGGGACCCAGTACTTC,TRBJ2-5,13,NA,NA,TRBV29-1
CASSLGRVSYEQYF,TGCGCCAGCAGCTTGGGGCGGGTGTCCTACGAGCAGTACTTC,TRBJ2-7,14,NA,NA,TRBV5-1
CASRTGSVANEKLFF,TGTGCCAGCAGGACAGGGTCCGTAGCTAATGAAAAACTGTTTTTT,TRBJ1-4,15,NA,TRBD1,TRBV6-1
CASSLRGSRGYTF,TGTGCCAGCAGCCTGAGGGGGTCTCGGGGCTACACCTTC,TRBJ1-2,13,once,NA,TRBV5-6
CASSYGVGDQPQHF,TGTGCCAGCAGTTACGGGGTGGGGGATCAGCCCCAGCATTTT,TRBJ1-5,14,NA,NA,TRBV6-5